This is a list of T cell receptor beta chains from one sample in a study of early T cells in non-severe SARS-CoV-2 infection. Each CDR3 protein is one row after TCRdb ran MiXCR on the 5' RACE reads. The sample includes about 56,000 distinct CDR3 sequences, approximately 15% of them seen just once. Source: whole blood, taken at baseline. These receptors originate from an adult who was a healthcare worker with PCR-confirmed SARS-CoV-2 infection or an uninfected control (not recorded which). Both conserved end residues are part of each CDR3. Each record gives: D gene, V gene, J gene, clone size, CDR3 DNA, CDR3 protein. A D gene is named only where the DNA matches it firmly. Some rows have no size entry. The others give once, few or many, or a class for an expanded clone.

d_gene: -; v_gene: TRBV12-3/TRBV12-4; j_gene: TRBJ1-3; abundance: -; CDR3nt: TGTGCCAGCAGTCTGCACCCGACAGACTCCGGAAACACCATATATTTT; CDR3aa: CASSLHPTDSGNTIYF
d_gene: -; v_gene: TRBV12-3/TRBV12-4; j_gene: TRBJ2-2; abundance: few; CDR3nt: TGTGCCAGCAGGGGTAACAGGTGGAGCACCGGGGAGCTGTTTTTT; CDR3aa: CASRGNRWSTGELFF
d_gene: -; v_gene: TRBV2; j_gene: TRBJ2-4; abundance: -; CDR3nt: TGTGCCAGCAGCCCGACACACGGGCTGGGAAACATTCAGTACTTC; CDR3aa: CASSPTHGLGNIQYF
d_gene: -; v_gene: TRBV20-1; j_gene: TRBJ2-5; abundance: few; CDR3nt: TGCAGTGCGGGGGCGTCCCAAGAGACCCAGTACTTC; CDR3aa: CSAGASQETQYF
d_gene: TRBD2; v_gene: TRBV23-1; j_gene: TRBJ2-1; abundance: many; CDR3nt: TGCGCCAGCAGTGGATTTAGTTTCCAGCGGGAGGGCATCGGTGAGCAGTTCTTC; CDR3aa: CASSGFSFQREGIGEQFF
d_gene: TRBD1; v_gene: TRBV5-1; j_gene: TRBJ2-7; abundance: -; CDR3nt: TGCGCCAGAGGAACCGGGACAGGCCCCTACGAGCAGTACTTC; CDR3aa: CARGTGTGPYEQYF
d_gene: TRBD2; v_gene: TRBV6-1; j_gene: TRBJ2-1; abundance: -; CDR3nt: TGTGCCAGCAGTGAATTCCGCGGGGGTCCCTACAATGAGCAGTTCTTC; CDR3aa: CASSEFRGGPYNEQFF
d_gene: -; v_gene: TRBV5-1; j_gene: TRBJ1-1; abundance: few; CDR3nt: TGCGCCAGCAGCTTAGTCCCCCTCGCTTCCCTTTACACTGAAGCTTTCTTT; CDR3aa: CASSLVPLASLYTEAFF
d_gene: -; v_gene: TRBV12-3/TRBV12-4; j_gene: TRBJ2-3; abundance: few; CDR3nt: TGTGCCAGCATTGGTACGGGCGGCGATACGCAGTATTTT; CDR3aa: CASIGTGGDTQYF
d_gene: -; v_gene: TRBV27; j_gene: TRBJ2-3; abundance: medium-sized; CDR3nt: TGTGCCAGCCGACAGGCTAGCACAGATACGCAGTATTTT; CDR3aa: CASRQASTDTQYF
d_gene: -; v_gene: TRBV5-1; j_gene: TRBJ2-1; abundance: few; CDR3nt: TGCGCCAGCAGCTTGGCGGCCCACCTCTACAATGAGCAGTTCTTC; CDR3aa: CASSLAAHLYNEQFF
d_gene: TRBD2; v_gene: TRBV2; j_gene: TRBJ2-7; abundance: -; CDR3nt: TGTGCCAGCAGTGCCCTAGCGGGAGTGCCCTACGAGCAGTACTTC; CDR3aa: CASSALAGVPYEQYF
d_gene: -; v_gene: TRBV7-9; j_gene: TRBJ1-1; abundance: -; CDR3nt: TGTGCCAGCAGCCCGGGGACCCAAGCTTTCTTT; CDR3aa: CASSPGTQAFF
d_gene: -; v_gene: TRBV20-1; j_gene: TRBJ2-7; abundance: many; CDR3nt: TGCAGTGCGTTGAGGGCGGGCGCTTACGAGCAGTACTTC; CDR3aa: CSALRAGAYEQYF
d_gene: -; v_gene: TRBV28; j_gene: TRBJ1-1; abundance: few; CDR3nt: TGTGCCAGCAGTTGGGGTAACAGGGAGGATGAAGCTTTCTTT; CDR3aa: CASSWGNREDEAFF
d_gene: TRBD2; v_gene: TRBV27; j_gene: TRBJ2-1; abundance: -; CDR3nt: TGTGCCAGCAGTAGATCTAGCGGGGGCGTAAGGGAAGAGCAGTTCTTC; CDR3aa: CASSRSSGGVREEQFF
d_gene: -; v_gene: TRBV12-3/TRBV12-4; j_gene: TRBJ2-2; abundance: few; CDR3nt: TGTGCCAGCAGAATCAGAGCGGGGAACACCGGGGAGCTGTTTTTT; CDR3aa: CASRIRAGNTGELFF
d_gene: -; v_gene: TRBV12-2; j_gene: TRBJ2-5; abundance: few; CDR3nt: TGTGCAAGTCGCTTATATCCCCTCCCCGGGCAGTCCGCCCAAGAGACCCAGTACTTC; CDR3aa: CASRLYPLPGQSAQETQYF
d_gene: -; v_gene: TRBV20-1; j_gene: TRBJ2-2; abundance: few; CDR3nt: TGCAGTGCTAGAGATCCGCGACAGCCGAACACCGGGGAGCTGTTTTTT; CDR3aa: CSARDPRQPNTGELFF
d_gene: -; v_gene: TRBV28; j_gene: TRBJ2-7; abundance: -; CDR3nt: TGTGCCAGTACAGGACAGCCCTACGAGCAGTACTTC; CDR3aa: CASTGQPYEQYF
d_gene: -; v_gene: TRBV20-1; j_gene: TRBJ2-1; abundance: -; CDR3nt: TGCAGTGCTTCATGGCGGACGGGCTACAATGAGCAGTTCTTC; CDR3aa: CSASWRTGYNEQFF
d_gene: TRBD1; v_gene: TRBV18; j_gene: TRBJ2-7; abundance: few; CDR3nt: TGTGCCAGCTCACGAACGCAGGGGGTGAACCCCTACGAGCAGTACTTC; CDR3aa: CASSRTQGVNPYEQYF
d_gene: -; v_gene: TRBV5-8; j_gene: TRBJ1-6; abundance: -; CDR3nt: TGTGCCAGCAGCCCTCTTGAGCCCCACTTT; CDR3aa: CASSPLEPHF
d_gene: -; v_gene: TRBV4-1; j_gene: TRBJ1-2; abundance: -; CDR3nt: TGCGCCAGCAGCCTCCAGAACCCGGGACCCTATGGCTACACCTTC; CDR3aa: CASSLQNPGPYGYTF
d_gene: -; v_gene: TRBV7-9; j_gene: TRBJ2-7; abundance: many; CDR3nt: TGTGCCAGCAGCGGGCGTCGGGACTCCTCCTACGAGCAGTACTTC; CDR3aa: CASSGRRDSSYEQYF
d_gene: -; v_gene: TRBV20-1; j_gene: TRBJ2-3; abundance: -; CDR3nt: TGCAGTGCTAAGAAGTGGGATACGCAGTATTTT; CDR3aa: CSAKKWDTQYF
d_gene: TRBD2; v_gene: TRBV30; j_gene: TRBJ2-1; abundance: -; CDR3nt: TGTGCCAGTGGGAGGGCCGCGAACTCCTACAATGAGCAGTTCTTC; CDR3aa: CASGRAANSYNEQFF
d_gene: -; v_gene: TRBV18; j_gene: TRBJ1-1; abundance: few; CDR3nt: TGTGCCAGCTCACCGACAGCTATTACTGAAGCTTTCTTT; CDR3aa: CASSPTAITEAFF
d_gene: -; v_gene: TRBV7-9; j_gene: TRBJ2-1; abundance: few; CDR3nt: TGTGCCAGCAGCTCGCTGACAGGCCCTTGGAGTGAGCAGTTCTTC; CDR3aa: CASSSLTGPWSEQFF
d_gene: TRBD2; v_gene: TRBV3-1; j_gene: TRBJ2-1; abundance: few; CDR3nt: TGTGCCAGCAGCCGTAGCGGGAGGGTAAACAATGAGCAGTTCTTC; CDR3aa: CASSRSGRVNNEQFF
d_gene: -; v_gene: TRBV3-1; j_gene: TRBJ2-4; abundance: -; CDR3nt: TGTGCCAGCAGCCAAGTAGGAAAGGGACATCCCGCGGAGAACATTCAGTACTTC; CDR3aa: CASSQVGKGHPAENIQYF
d_gene: TRBD2; v_gene: TRBV20-1; j_gene: TRBJ2-2; abundance: few; CDR3nt: TGCAGTGCTAGTATCGGGACTAGGAGGCCCGGGGAGCTGTTTTTT; CDR3aa: CSASIGTRRPGELFF
d_gene: -; v_gene: TRBV28; j_gene: TRBJ2-1; abundance: many; CDR3nt: TGTGCCAGCGCCGGAGGGCCGGGCGAGCAGTTCTTC; CDR3aa: CASAGGPGEQFF
d_gene: -; v_gene: TRBV3-1; j_gene: TRBJ2-7; abundance: few; CDR3nt: TGTGCCAGCAGCCAAGACCACAGGGCAGGCGAGCAGTACTTC; CDR3aa: CASSQDHRAGEQYF
d_gene: -; v_gene: TRBV7-2; j_gene: TRBJ2-1; abundance: many; CDR3nt: TGTGCCAGCAGCTTAGTGGGTGAGCAGTTCTTC; CDR3aa: CASSLVGEQFF
d_gene: TRBD2; v_gene: TRBV28; j_gene: TRBJ2-1; abundance: few; CDR3nt: TGTGCCAGCGGACTAGCGGGGGACTCCTACAATGAGCAGTTCTTC; CDR3aa: CASGLAGDSYNEQFF
d_gene: TRBD1; v_gene: TRBV23-1; j_gene: TRBJ2-5; abundance: -; CDR3nt: TGCGCCAGCAGTCAATCGAAGGGACAGGGGGGGGAGACCCAGTACTTC; CDR3aa: CASSQSKGQGGETQYF
d_gene: TRBD2; v_gene: TRBV7-8; j_gene: TRBJ2-1; abundance: many; CDR3nt: TGTGCCAGCAGCTTAGGACTAGCGGGGTCCGGCGGGGAGCAGTTCTTC; CDR3aa: CASSLGLAGSGGEQFF
d_gene: -; v_gene: TRBV20-1; j_gene: TRBJ2-1; abundance: -; CDR3nt: TGCAGTGCTAGTCAACAGGCAACTTACAATGAGCAGTTCTTC; CDR3aa: CSASQQATYNEQFF
d_gene: -; v_gene: TRBV2; j_gene: TRBJ1-1; abundance: -; CDR3nt: TGTGCCAGCAGTGAAACTGCGGTGGGAGCTTTCTTT; CDR3aa: CASSETAVGAFF
d_gene: -; v_gene: TRBV28; j_gene: TRBJ2-1; abundance: many; CDR3nt: TGTGCCAGCAGTCTTCAACTAGCACCAGTCTTC; CDR3aa: CASSLQLAPVF
d_gene: -; v_gene: TRBV24-1; j_gene: TRBJ2-1; abundance: few; CDR3nt: TGTGCCACCAGTGATTCCTATTCCTCCTACAATGAGCAGTTCTTC; CDR3aa: CATSDSYSSYNEQFF
d_gene: -; v_gene: TRBV7-3; j_gene: TRBJ2-3; abundance: few; CDR3nt: TGTGCCAGCAGTCGATTCCAGCGCACAGATACGCAGTATTTT; CDR3aa: CASSRFQRTDTQYF
d_gene: TRBD1; v_gene: TRBV12-5; j_gene: TRBJ2-1; abundance: -; CDR3nt: TGTGCTAGTGGTTTGGGACAGGGGAGCAATGAGCAGTTCTTC; CDR3aa: CASGLGQGSNEQFF
d_gene: TRBD2; v_gene: TRBV7-2; j_gene: TRBJ2-5; abundance: -; CDR3nt: TGTGCCAGCAGCCCTCGAGGCGGGAGGGTCGAGACCCAGTACTTC; CDR3aa: CASSPRGGRVETQYF
d_gene: -; v_gene: TRBV6-1; j_gene: TRBJ1-2; abundance: -; CDR3nt: TGTGCCAGCAGTGAAGGGCTCACAAGCTCATTAGGGAACTATGGCTACACCTTC; CDR3aa: CASSEGLTSSLGNYGYTF
d_gene: TRBD1; v_gene: TRBV7-6; j_gene: TRBJ2-3; abundance: few; CDR3nt: TGTGCCAGCAGCTTAAGCAGGGACAGGGGAACAGATACGCAGTATTTT; CDR3aa: CASSLSRDRGTDTQYF
d_gene: TRBD2; v_gene: TRBV28; j_gene: TRBJ2-1; abundance: -; CDR3nt: TGTGCCAGCAGTTGGGAGGGAGAGCAGTTCTTC; CDR3aa: CASSWEGEQFF
d_gene: TRBD1; v_gene: TRBV20-1; j_gene: TRBJ2-7; abundance: -; CDR3nt: TGCAGTATCCGCCCCTTGGACAGGGAGGTTGCCGAGCAGTACTTC; CDR3aa: CSIRPLDREVAEQYF
d_gene: TRBD1; v_gene: TRBV15; j_gene: TRBJ2-7; abundance: many; CDR3nt: TGTGCCACCAGTCTGACAGGGGGCGACTACGAGCAGTACTTC; CDR3aa: CATSLTGGDYEQYF
d_gene: TRBD1; v_gene: TRBV11-2; j_gene: TRBJ2-6; abundance: -; CDR3nt: TGTGCCAGCAGCTTAAGCCCGGGACAGGGGGCTTCTGGGGCCAACGTCCTGACTTTC; CDR3aa: CASSLSPGQGASGANVLTF
d_gene: -; v_gene: TRBV7-8; j_gene: TRBJ2-3; abundance: -; CDR3nt: TGTGCCAGCAGCTTAGAAGATATCCTTGATACGCAGTATTTT; CDR3aa: CASSLEDILDTQYF
d_gene: -; v_gene: TRBV11-3; j_gene: TRBJ2-2; abundance: few; CDR3nt: TGTGCCAGCAGCACCGGACGGACGGCCGGGACCGGGGAGCTGTTTTTT; CDR3aa: CASSTGRTAGTGELFF
d_gene: -; v_gene: TRBV7-8; j_gene: TRBJ2-2; abundance: many; CDR3nt: TGTGCCAGCAGCTTAATTGGGGAGCTGTTTTTT; CDR3aa: CASSLIGELFF
d_gene: TRBD1; v_gene: TRBV3-1; j_gene: TRBJ2-1; abundance: many; CDR3nt: TGTGCCAGCAGCCCGTCGACAGGGACATACAATGAGCAGTTCTTC; CDR3aa: CASSPSTGTYNEQFF
d_gene: TRBD1; v_gene: TRBV19; j_gene: TRBJ2-1; abundance: many; CDR3nt: TGTGCCAGTAGTAGACAGGGGTACCCCTCCTACAATGAGCAGTTCTTC; CDR3aa: CASSRQGYPSYNEQFF
d_gene: -; v_gene: TRBV5-6; j_gene: TRBJ2-7; abundance: few; CDR3nt: TGTGCCAGCAGCTATCCCCAAGAGTCCTACGAGCAGTACTTC; CDR3aa: CASSYPQESYEQYF
d_gene: TRBD2; v_gene: TRBV12-3/TRBV12-4; j_gene: TRBJ2-1; abundance: few; CDR3nt: TGTGCCAGCAGTCCCCCCCCCTCTAGCGGGGGGATCAATGAGCAGTTCTTC; CDR3aa: CASSPPPSSGGINEQFF